The 18 T cell receptor beta chains below all came from one sample that was sequenced in a study of prognosis after radiotherapy for stage I lung cancer listed by TCRdb under 2021. Data came from an Illumina HiSeq 3000. Two rounds of multiplex PCR were performed to amplify the TCR beta CDR3 region from genomic DNA. In the first round of PCR, primers specific to each TRBV and TRBJ gene were used, and the primer sequences are filed in Chinese patent CN105087789A. Using fastp at Q25 and MiXCR, TCRdb reprocessed the public reads and kept productive beta chains. For every CDR3 protein sequence, its rows merge into one entry that carries the most common genes and DNA. The sample table contains about 8,500 distinct CDR3 sequences; only one count was recorded for 62% of them. In total, the top ten clones hold 15% to 20% of the sample. The sample in question was PBMCs, obtained before or after stereotactic body radiation therapy (not recorded which). All receptors derive from a donor aged 50 or older with non-small cell lung cancer.

In this sample, this clonotype turned up once. The chain uses TRBV20-1 and TRBJ2-7; tentatively, D is TRBD1 or TRBD2 (5 bases each). This CDR3 region has 13 residues. Germline V CDR1 and CDR2: DFQATT, SNEGSKA (reference sequence). Trimming cost V 3 bases and J 0 bases, with 9 bases left between them. The CDR3 is CSARGDNSYEQYF. For the CDR3, the DNA is TGCAGTGCTAGGGGGGATAACTCCTACGAGCAGTACTTC.

This clonotype is labeled medium-sized (0.01 to 0.1%). The gene calls are TRBV5-8 and TRBJ2-7, with D possibly TRBD1 on 5 matching bases. The CDR3 runs to 14 residues. The V end lost 4 bases, the J end lost 4 bases, and 15 bases lay between the germline ends. Germline values: CDR1 SGHTS, CDR2 YDEGEE. This CDR3 reads CASSEDTAPYEQYF. As DNA, the CDR3 is TGTGCCAGCAGCGAGGACACCGCCCCATACGAGCAGTACTTC.

V is TRBV6-1 and J is TRBJ2-7; 7 bases are a match to TRBD1. V shed 6 bases, J shed 2 bases, and the junction held 7 bases outside the gene matches. Germline CDR1 MNHNS, CDR2 SASEGT. The CDR3 length is 14 residues. This chain's CDR3 is CASSLWTGAYEQYF. The CDR3 nucleotides read TGTGCCAGCAGCCTATGGACAGGAGCCTACGAGCAGTACTTC.

The chain joins TRBV6-2 or TRBV6-3 to TRBJ2-2; 8 bases map to TRBD2. The CDR3 is 16 residues long. In germline, CDR1 is MNHEY, CDR2 SVGEGT. Losses at the gene ends were 6 bases for V and 7 bases for J; bases not matched to a gene: 13. CDR3 amino acids: CASRLHSGRWVGELFF. In nucleotides, the CDR3 is TGTGCCAGCAGGCTACACAGCGGGAGATGGGTCGGGGAGCTGTTTTTT.

The chain joins TRBV5-1 to TRBJ2-2; D call uncertain. In germline, CDR1 is SGHRS, CDR2 YFSETQ. V gave up 2 bases and J gave up 3 bases, with 5 bases separating them. The length of the CDR3 is 13 residues. CDR3 in DNA: TGCGCCAGCAGCTTTGGATACACCGGGGAGCTGTTTTTT. Its translation is CASSFGYTGELFF.

This clonotype was counted at least ten times. The rearrangement uses TRBV7-6 and TRBJ2-5; 7 nucleotides align to TRBD1. After removal of 5 bases from V and 6 bases from J, the junction contained 9 bases not matched to a gene. From germline, CDR1 is SGHVS and CDR2 FNYEAQ. This CDR3 is 14 amino acids long. This CDR3 reads CASSPETGSKTQYF. CDR3 sequence (DNA): TGTGCCAGCAGCCCAGAGACAGGGTCAAAGACCCAGTACTTC.

The genes are TRBV24-1 and TRBJ2-1; 7 nucleotides line up with TRBD2. V was clipped by 7 bases and J by 0 bases; unmatched bases: 5. Germline CDR1 is KGHDR and CDR2 is SFDVKD. There are 15 residues in the CDR3. The CDR3 here is CATRDGGSSYNEQFF. As DNA, the CDR3 is TGTGCCACCAGAGACGGGGGGAGCTCCTACAATGAGCAGTTCTTC.

This clonotype is judged medium-sized. This chain connects TRBV6-1 to TRBJ2-3; 10 bases match TRBD1. The CDR3 spans 16 residues. CDR1 is MNHNS, CDR2 SASEGT, per germline. J gave up 4 bases and V 5 bases, and 9 bases lay outside the gene matches. CDR3 coding DNA: TGTGCCAGCAGTCTCCTGACAGGGGGCTCCGCAGATACGCAGTATTTT. Protein sequence: CASSLLTGGSADTQYF.

About this clonotype itself: With only one base between it and a far larger clone, this is likely a read error. The rearrangement links TRBV6-9 to TRBJ2-1, with 10 bases lining up with TRBD2. This CDR3 spans 14 amino acids. Trimming took 6 bases from V and 6 from J; bases not matched to a gene: 5. Germline V lookup: CDR1 MNHGY, CDR2 SVAAGI. The CDR3 sequence: CASRNSGRINEQFF. In DNA form, the CDR3 reads TGTGCCAGCAGGAATAGCGGGAGGATCAATGAGCAGTTCTTC.

This clonotype showed up many times. The CDR3 nucleotides read TGTGCCAGTAGTAACTCGGGCGGAGAAGAGACCCAGTACTTC. Its protein product is CASSNSGGEETQYF. The V gene is TRBV19, the J gene TRBJ2-5; D call uncertain. This CDR3 is built from 14 residues. The ends were cut back, 4 bases at V and 3 bases at J, with 12 bases in the middle. Per germline, CDR1 LNHDA and CDR2 SQIVND (reference sequence).

This clonotype was seen a single time. This chain connects TRBV6-9 to TRBJ1-5, with D uncertain. Trimming shortened V by 4 bases and J by 9 bases, and 25 bases separated the two germline ends. From germline, CDR1 is MNHGY and CDR2 SVAAGI. The CDR3 is 17 residues long. The CDR3 reads CASSSVGVSDIAGPQHF. CDR3 coding DNA: TGTGCCAGCAGTTCGGTCGGGGTGTCGGATATTGCGGGGCCCCAGCATTTT.

In this sample, this clonotype is medium-sized. This chain links TRBV6-1 with TRBJ1-5; D is unresolved. The germline V gene encodes CDR1 MNHNS and CDR2 SASEGT. CDR3 size: 15 residues. V was shortened by 0 bases and J by 7 bases, with 13 bases between the two germline ends. The CDR3 here is CASSEAGRARQPQHF. The CDR3 DNA follows: TGTGCCAGCAGTGAAGCGGGGAGGGCTCGGCAGCCCCAGCATTTT.

Relative to its sample, this clonotype is medium-sized. The V call is TRBV24-1, the J call TRBJ2-7; TRBD1 matches 10 bases. Losses at the gene ends were 4 bases for V and 4 bases for J; bases not matched to a gene: 9. The V gene's germline CDR1 is KGHDR and CDR2 SFDVKD. The CDR3 runs 16 residues. This CDR3 is CATSDGSDRGAYEQYF. DNA of the CDR3: TGTGCCACCAGTGACGGCTCGGACAGGGGGGCGTACGAGCAGTACTTC.

This clonotype is labeled medium-sized. The V call is TRBV18, the J call TRBJ2-1; no definite D call. In germline, CDR1 is KGHSH, CDR2 LQKENI. V was cut by 5 bases and J by 6 bases, with 11 bases left in between. The CDR3 extends over 13 amino acids. CDR3 DNA sequence: TGTGCCAGCTCAGTTCAGAAGTCCAATGAGCAGTTCTTC. The encoded protein is CASSVQKSNEQFF. Complete variable domain (other parts from reference TRBV18 and TRBJ2-1): NAGVMQNPRHLVRRRGQEARLRCSPMKGHSHVYWYRQLPEEGLKFMVYLQKENIIDESGMPKERFSAEFPKEGPSILRIQQVVRGDSAAYFCASSVQKSNEQFFGPGTRLTVL.

This clonotype appeared once. The J gene is TRBJ2-7, the V gene TRBV6-5; the D is unclear. The CDR3 spans 14 residues. The germline CDR1 and CDR2 sequences are MNHEY and SVGAGI. V lost 1 base to trimming and J lost 6 bases, with 13 bases between them. The CDR3 loop is CASSYLAALGEQYF. CDR3 nucleotide sequence: TGTGCCAGCAGTTACTTGGCTGCACTGGGCGAGCAGTACTTC.

The V gene is TRBV20-1, the J gene TRBJ2-1; 8 bases fit TRBD2. CDR3 length: 15 amino acids. V lost 4 bases and J lost 6; bases outside the gene matches: 11. Per the germline V gene, CDR1 is DFQATT and CDR2 is SNEGSKA (reference sequence). This chain's CDR3 is CSAIPGTRRFNEQFF. The CDR3 coding sequence is TGCAGTGCTATTCCCGGGACTAGACGATTCAATGAGCAGTTCTTC.

This clonotype was counted at least ten times. A much larger clone sits a single nucleotide away, making a read error possible. The V call is TRBV7-3, the J call TRBJ2-2, with 11 bases fitting TRBD2. Per germline, CDR1 SGHTA and CDR2 FQGTGA. This CDR3 has 16 residues. J gave up 3 bases and V 8 bases, and 8 bases lay outside the gene matches. The CDR3 loop is CASGSLAGGDTGELFF. DNA for the CDR3: TGTGCCAGCGGATCCTTAGCGGGAGGGGACACCGGGGAGCTGTTTTTT. Using reference TRBV7-3 and TRBJ2-2 for the parts outside the CDR3, the full variable domain is GAGVSQTPSNKVTEKGKYVELRCDPISGHTALYWYRQSLGQGPEFLIYFQGTGAADDSGLPNDRFFAVRPEGSVSTLKIQRTERGDSAVYLCASGSLAGGDTGELFFGEGSRLTVL.

Comment on this clonotype: This likely came from a read error, as a far larger clone is one base away. This chain links TRBV7-9 with TRBJ2-1; D possibly uses TRBD1 or TRBD2 (5 bases each). V was pared by 7 bases and J by 8 bases, with 15 bases between. This CDR3 spans 13 amino acids. Germline values: CDR1 SEHNR, CDR2 FQNEAQ (reference sequence). The CDR3 DNA sequence: TGTGCCAGCAACCGGGGCCCCATGGATGAGCAGTTCTTC. It encodes CASNRGPMDEQFF.